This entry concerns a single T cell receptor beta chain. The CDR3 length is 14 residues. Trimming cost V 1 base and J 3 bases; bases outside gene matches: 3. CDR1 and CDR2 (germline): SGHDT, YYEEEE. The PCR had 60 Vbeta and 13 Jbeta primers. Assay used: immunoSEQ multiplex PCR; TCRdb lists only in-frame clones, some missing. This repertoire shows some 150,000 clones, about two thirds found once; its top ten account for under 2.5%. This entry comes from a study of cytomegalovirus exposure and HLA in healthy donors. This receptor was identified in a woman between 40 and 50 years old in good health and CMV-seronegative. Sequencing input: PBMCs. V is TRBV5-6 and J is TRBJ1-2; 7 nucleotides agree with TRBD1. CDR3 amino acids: CASSLSGTDYGYTF. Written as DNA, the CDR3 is TGTGCCAGCAGCTTGTCCGGGACAGACTATGGCTACACCTTC.